The 21 T cell receptor beta chains below all came from one sample that was sequenced in a study of T cell repertoires in cytomegalovirus infection. TCRdb reanalysed the reads using MiXCR and keeps one entry per CDR3 protein. The data contain fewer than 900,000 distinct CDR3 sequences, just under 30% of them singletons. These receptors' antigens are unknown. The specimen comprised cultured CD8+ T cells from PBMCs, sampled from culture after CMV antigen stimulation. These receptors were obtained from a human donor in good health (CMV status not recorded). Some clones in this sample may be carry-over from other donors' samples.

The CDR3 nucleotides are TGTGCCATCAGTGAAGGATCTACCTTCGTAGAGACCCAGTACTTC. Translated, it gives CAISEGSTFVETQYF. The gene calls are TRBV10-3 and TRBJ2-5; unclear D gene. Germline V gene data show CDR1 as ENHRY and CDR2 as SYGVKD. The CDR3 totals 15 residues. V lost 3 bases and J lost 4, with 15 bases in between.

This clonotype was recorded a few times. At one boundary the junction diverges from the germline segment, which might be a read error. V gene TRBV7-7 combines with J gene TRBJ2-1; the D gene is possibly TRBD1 (7 bases). Germline CDR1 is SSHAT and CDR2 is FNYEAQ (reference sequence). The CDR3 spans 15 residues. The CDR3 DNA sequence: TGTGCTAGCAGCTTAATGCCAGGGGGGACCAATGAGCAGTTCTTC. The encoded protein is CASSLMPGGTNEQFF.

The V and J genes are TRBV12-3 or TRBV12-4 and TRBJ2-3, with D unclear. V was pared by 1 base and J by 4 bases, with 12 bases between. CDR3 length equals 15 residues. CDR3: CASSLGARVSDTQYF. The CDR3 DNA follows: TGTGCCAGCAGTTTAGGGGCTAGGGTGTCAGATACGCAGTATTTT.

The chain joins TRBV20-1 to TRBJ1-1; 7 nucleotides line up with TRBD1. The CDR3 is 14 amino acids. The V segment lost 6 bases and the J segment 7 bases; nucleotides outside the gene matches: 14. Per germline, CDR1 DFQATT and CDR2 SNEGSKA (reference sequence). CDR3 DNA sequence: TGCAGTGCACCTCTTTTCAGGGACAGAGATGAAGCTTTCTTT. This codes for CSAPLFRDRDEAFF.

V gene TRBV9 combines with J gene TRBJ2-5; the match to TRBD1 covers 7 bases. The junction had 5 bases not matched to a gene; V was cut back by 3 bases and J by 0 bases. The germline V gene encodes CDR1 SGDLS and CDR2 YYNGEE. The CDR3 covers 15 residues. The CDR3 protein is CASSGGTAYQETQYF. The CDR3 DNA reads as TGTGCCAGCAGCGGGGGGACAGCTTACCAAGAGACCCAGTACTTC.

This rearrangement joins TRBV2 to TRBJ1-1, with a possible D match to TRBD1 (6 bases). This CDR3 region has 13 residues. V gave up 7 bases and J gave up 6 bases, with 15 bases separating them. CDR1 and CDR2 from the germline V gene are SNHLY and FYNNEI. CDR3 region: CASKEGVKAEAFF. The CDR3 bases are TGTGCCAGCAAAGAGGGGGTCAAAGCTGAAGCTTTCTTT.

This chain uses TRBV15 with TRBJ2-3; D ambiguous. This CDR3 is built from 14 residues. V dropped 4 bases and J dropped 2 bases, with 10 bases sitting between them. The germline gives CDR1 LNHNV, CDR2 YYDKDF (reference sequence). The CDR3 spells CATSTGRHTDTQYF. DNA of the CDR3: TGTGCCACCAGCACGGGTAGACACACAGATACGCAGTATTTT.

This clonotype has at least ten counts. This chain joins TRBV12-5 and TRBJ2-1; possible D gene TRBD1, 5 bases. The germline V and J ends were trimmed by 3 bases and 2 bases, with 14 bases remaining between them. Germline CDR1 is LGHNT and CDR2 is FRNRAP. This CDR3 is built from 16 residues. The DNA of the CDR3 is TGTGCTAGTGGTTTTACTGCAGGGATGGCCTACAATGAGCAGTTCTTC. This sequence encodes CASGFTAGMAYNEQFF.

The V gene is TRBV10-3, the J gene TRBJ1-1; D unclear. Germline V gene sequence: CDR1 ENHRY, CDR2 SYGVKD. The V end lost 10 bases, the J end lost 7 bases, and 19 bases lay between the germline ends. This CDR3 has 13 residues. Here the CDR3 reads CATRGPRKGEAFF. For the CDR3, the DNA is TGTGCCACTCGGGGTCCCAGGAAAGGTGAAGCTTTCTTT.

This clonotype was seen once. The rearrangement joins TRBV28 to TRBJ1-1; D remains unclear. V shed 6 bases and J shed 4 bases, with 15 bases lying between them. This CDR3 is built from 14 residues. Germline CDR1 and CDR2: MDHEN and SYDVKM. The CDR3 loop is CASSPGPGTTEAFF. Written as DNA, the CDR3 is TGTGCCAGCAGCCCGGGCCCCGGAACCACTGAAGCTTTCTTT.

This clonotype was counted ten times or more. The chain carries TRBV7-2 and TRBJ2-1; 11 nucleotides agree with TRBD1. After removal of 8 bases from V and 6 bases from J, the junction contained 9 bases not matched to a gene. CDR3 size: 15 residues. Germline values: CDR1 SGHTA, CDR2 FQGNSA. The CDR3 region has the DNA TGTGCCAGCGCCGGGGGGGACAGGGGGTTCAATGAGCAGTTCTTC. It specifies CASAGGDRGFNEQFF.

V is TRBV14 and J is TRBJ2-4; D unclear. The V and J ends lost 2 bases and 8 bases respectively, with 10 bases between them. CDR1 and CDR2 from the germline V gene are SGHDN and FVKESK. The length of the CDR3 is 13 residues. CDR3 region: CASSQLPADIQYF. The CDR3 DNA reads TGTGCCAGCAGCCAATTGCCCGCGGACATTCAGTACTTC. The full variable domain, in which reference TRBV14 and TRBJ2-4 provide the parts outside the CDR3, is EAGVTQFPSHSVIEKGQTVTLRCDPISGHDNLYWYRRVMGKEIKFLLHFVKESKQDESGMPNNRFLAERTGGTYSTLKVQPAELEDSGVYFCASSQLPADIQYFGAGTRLSVL.

The V call is TRBV10-3, the J call TRBJ2-1; the match to TRBD1 covers 7 bases. V trimming: 0 bases; J trimming: 8 bases; junction bases outside the gene matches: 7. This CDR3 comprises 15 residues. Per the germline V gene, CDR1 is ENHRY and CDR2 is SYGVKD. The CDR3 is CAISESRGQGHEQFF. The CDR3 DNA follows: TGTGCCATCAGTGAGTCGAGGGGGCAGGGCCATGAGCAGTTCTTC.

The chain couples TRBV4-1 to TRBJ2-2; TRBD1 is a possible D gene (5 bases). Germline lookup yields CDR1 MGHRA and CDR2 YSYEKL. CDR3 size: 12 residues. The V and J ends lost 4 bases and 7 bases respectively, with 7 bases between them. CDR3 sequence: CASSPTVGELFF. As DNA, the CDR3 is TGCGCCAGCAGCCCGACAGTCGGGGAGCTGTTTTTT.

The CDR3 sequence: CSAPPNGIKGDTQYF. The CDR3 nucleotides are TGCAGTGCCCCACCCAACGGCATCAAGGGAGATACGCAGTATTTT. The chain joins TRBV20-1 to TRBJ2-3; D unresolved. There are 15 residues in the CDR3. Germline lookup yields CDR1 DFQATT and CDR2 SNEGSKA (reference sequence). V was cut by 6 bases and J by 5 bases, with 21 bases left in between.

This clonotype was counted a few times. This rearrangement joins TRBV19 to TRBJ2-7, with a tentative D call TRBD2 (7 bases). Germline V gene sequence: CDR1 LNHDA, CDR2 SQIVND (reference sequence). This CDR3 region has 13 residues. V was clipped by 7 bases and J by 2 bases, with 12 bases between them. CDR3 protein: CASNDGGPYEQYF. In DNA, the CDR3 is TGTGCCAGTAATGACGGGGGGCCCTACGAGCAGTACTTC.

The chain uses TRBV24-1 and TRBJ2-5, with D hard to call. The CDR3 has 14 residues. Germline assignment: CDR1 KGHDR and CDR2 SFDVKD. The germline V and J ends were trimmed by 2 bases and 5 bases, with 11 bases remaining between them. The CDR3 loop is CATSDSAPWETQYF. The CDR3 nucleotides are TGTGCCACCAGTGATTCTGCCCCTTGGGAGACCCAGTACTTC.

In its sample, this clonotype was seen many times. The chain recombines TRBV11-3 with TRBJ2-3; a weak D match, TRBD1 (5 bases). The germline CDR1 and CDR2 sequences are SGHNT and YENEEA. Trimming cost V 0 bases and J 7 bases, with 14 bases left between them. The CDR3 has 15 amino acids. The CDR3 reads CASSLDRWTLYTQYF. CDR3 coding DNA: TGTGCCAGCAGCTTAGATCGGTGGACACTATATACGCAGTATTTT.

This sequence joins TRBV7-9 and TRBJ1-1; D uncertain. CDR3 length: 11 residues. V shed 3 bases and J shed 10 bases, with 9 bases lying between them. The germline CDR1 and CDR2 sequences are SEHNR and FQNEAQ (reference sequence). The CDR3: CASSFPLRAFF. The CDR3 DNA sequence: TGTGCCAGCAGCTTTCCACTAAGAGCTTTCTTT.

This clonotype was seen a handful of times. The chain is built from TRBV6-5 and TRBJ2-1, with D tentatively TRBD1 (6 bases). Germline-derived CDR1 and CDR2 are MNHEY and SVGAGI. The CDR3 totals 15 residues. V was clipped by 7 bases and J by 4 bases, with 17 bases between them. CDR3 amino acids: CASKLQGSEYNEQFF. Here the CDR3 DNA reads TGTGCCAGCAAATTACAGGGATCTGAGTACAATGAGCAGTTCTTC.

This chain uses TRBV5-1 with TRBJ1-1; D remains ambiguous. This CDR3 spans 14 amino acids. V lost 1 base, J lost 6 bases, and 13 bases lay in between. Germline CDR1 and CDR2: SGHRS and YFSETQ. CDR3 sequence reads: CASSLRIGWAEAFF. DNA for the CDR3: TGCGCCAGCAGCTTGCGTATCGGCTGGGCTGAAGCTTTCTTT.